This record looks at one TCR beta chain sequence and its context. Germline V lookup: CDR1 SGHTA, CDR2 FQGNSA. V was trimmed by 3 bases and J by 3 bases, leaving 2 bases between them. The CDR3 runs to 11 residues. The data were taken from a study of cytomegalovirus exposure and HLA in healthy donors. PCR primers comprised 60 Vbeta and 13 Jbeta primers. The repertoire was sequenced with immunoSEQ multiplex PCR; TCRdb's copy has only in-frame clones and lacks some. The top ten hold 3.5% to 5% of the sample, which has roughly 120,000 clones, 79% seen once. The material sequenced was PBMCs. The V gene is TRBV7-2, the J gene TRBJ2-5; D remains unclear. The TCR originated in a man aged 25-45 years in good health and CMV-seropositive. The CDR3 here is CASSFKETQYF. DNA of the CDR3: TGTGCCAGCAGCTTTAAAGAGACCCAGTACTTC. The whole variable domain, remainder taken from reference TRBV7-2 and TRBJ2-5, is GAGVSQSPSNKVTEKGKDVELRCDPISGHTALYWYRQSLGQGLEFLIYFQGNSAPDKSGLPSDRFSAERTGGSVSTLTIQRTQQEDSAVYLCASSFKETQYFGPGTRLLVL.